This is a list of T cell receptor beta chains from one sample in a study of T cells in Graves' hyperthyroidism and ophthalmopathy. TCRdb redid the calling of the multiplex PCR reads with MiXCR, one entry per CDR3 protein. Of a few hundred thousand distinct CDR3 sequences listed, roughly 15% were seen once; the top ten hold around 14%. Sequencing was carried out using blood. The receptors shown here come from a middle-aged woman with Graves' hyperthyroidism. Both conserved end residues are part of each CDR3. Each record gives: V gene, J gene, CDR3 protein.

>TRBV20-1|TRBJ2-7
CSAPRDYEQYF
>TRBV5-1|TRBJ1-2
CASSLYTNYGYTF
>TRBV11-2|TRBJ1-1
CASSSGTGGMNTEAFF
>TRBV9|TRBJ2-1
CASSVAVGGNEQFF
>TRBV12-3/TRBV12-4|TRBJ2-2
CASSRPGRKGTGELFF
>TRBV2|TRBJ2-7
CASGTFSYEQYF
>TRBV20-1|TRBJ2-7
CSARIAGLPKEQYF
>TRBV12-3/TRBV12-4|TRBJ2-2
CASRREGTGELFF
>TRBV4-1|TRBJ2-1
CASSQPEDEQFF
>TRBV27|TRBJ1-6
CASTSSGGINSPLHF
>TRBV11-2|TRBJ2-5
CASSSTSGRDQETQYF
>TRBV11-3|TRBJ2-2
CASSLRGQNGELFF
>TRBV6-4|TRBJ1-1
CASRPGQGNTEAFF
>TRBV3-1|TRBJ2-1
CASSQGTREYDNEQFF
>TRBV28|TRBJ2-6
CASSFRGAGANVLTF
>TRBV5-6|TRBJ1-5
CASRLQGNAQPQHF
>TRBV14|TRBJ2-7
CASSLYGTAYEQYF
>TRBV7-3|TRBJ2-1
CASSLGGSDEQFF
>TRBV5-1|TRBJ2-1
CASSRPSYNEQFF
>TRBV6-1|TRBJ2-5
CASGDRRTSDRKETQYF
>TRBV7-9|TRBJ2-3
CASHHVRRTDTQYF
>TRBV20-1|TRBJ2-1
CSASAQSSYNEQFF
>TRBV28|TRBJ1-6
CASSSHRDRGLSPLHF
>TRBV2|TRBJ2-1
CASRSARTEPYNEQFF
>TRBV7-9|TRBJ1-2
CASSLGLGTGAVGYTF
>TRBV28|TRBJ2-3
CASSLTGGSNTDTQYF
>TRBV6-1|TRBJ2-1
CASRGGSHYNEQFF
>TRBV2|TRBJ2-6
CASNPEGANVLTF
>TRBV6-1|TRBJ1-2
CASSEYTGAYGYTF
>TRBV7-3|TRBJ2-5
CASSQGEGGRGPTETQYF
>TRBV7-7|TRBJ2-5
CASSSRPGGGRGQETQYF
>TRBV12-3/TRBV12-4|TRBJ1-1
CASTLTQGMNTEAFF
>TRBV12-3/TRBV12-4|TRBJ2-1
CASSLASGSHNEQFF
>TRBV7-9|TRBJ2-7
CASSLVSGSSNEQYF
>TRBV2|TRBJ1-2
CASSVGGGERDGYTF
>TRBV20-1|TRBJ1-5
CSAKQGFPGNQPQHF
>TRBV9|TRBJ2-1
CASSVSTSGSYEQFF
>TRBV6-1|TRBJ2-7
CASSVGAYEQYF
>TRBV11-1|TRBJ1-5
CASSLGRQPQHF
>TRBV6-1|TRBJ1-2
CASSSRDRGPGYTF
>TRBV30|TRBJ2-2
CAWSLGREAGELFF
>TRBV6-1|TRBJ1-3
CASSEGDSSGNTIYF
>TRBV19|TRBJ2-1
CASTYGWQTEQFF
>TRBV28|TRBJ2-4
CASSLTSLAKNIQYF
>TRBV7-9|TRBJ2-1
CASSSRDRVFNEQFF
>TRBV7-2|TRBJ1-3
CASSLAARSGNTIYF
>TRBV13|TRBJ2-2
CASSLGVAGNTGELFF
>TRBV9|TRBJ2-1
CASSVADEQFF